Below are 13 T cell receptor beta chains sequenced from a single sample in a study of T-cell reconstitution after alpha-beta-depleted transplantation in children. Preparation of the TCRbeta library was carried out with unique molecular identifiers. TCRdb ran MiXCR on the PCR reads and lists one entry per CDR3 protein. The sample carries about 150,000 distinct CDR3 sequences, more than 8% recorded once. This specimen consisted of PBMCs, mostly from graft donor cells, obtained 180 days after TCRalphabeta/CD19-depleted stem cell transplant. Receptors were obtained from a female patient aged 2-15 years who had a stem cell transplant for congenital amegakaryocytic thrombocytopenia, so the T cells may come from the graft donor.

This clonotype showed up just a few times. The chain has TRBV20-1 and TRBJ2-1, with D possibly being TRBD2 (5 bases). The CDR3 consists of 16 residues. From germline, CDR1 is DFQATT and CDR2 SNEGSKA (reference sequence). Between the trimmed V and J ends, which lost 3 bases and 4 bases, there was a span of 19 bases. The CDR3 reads CSARPSGLNKYNEQFF. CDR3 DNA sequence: TGCAGTGCTAGGCCCTCAGGACTCAATAAGTACAATGAGCAGTTCTTC.

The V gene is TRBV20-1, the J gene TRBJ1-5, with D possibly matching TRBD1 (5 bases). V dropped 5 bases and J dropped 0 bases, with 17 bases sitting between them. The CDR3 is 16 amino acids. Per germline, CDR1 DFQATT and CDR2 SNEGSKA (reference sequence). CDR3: CSAGDRHPYSNQPQHF. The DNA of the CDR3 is TGCAGTGCTGGGGACCGACATCCCTATAGCAATCAGCCCCAGCATTTT.

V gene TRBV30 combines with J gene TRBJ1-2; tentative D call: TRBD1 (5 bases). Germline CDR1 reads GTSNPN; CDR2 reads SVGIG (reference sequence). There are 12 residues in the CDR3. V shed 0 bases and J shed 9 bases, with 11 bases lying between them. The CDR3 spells CAWSVTGARYTF. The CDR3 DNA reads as TGTGCCTGGAGTGTAACAGGAGCACGCTACACCTTC.

CDR3 nucleotides: TGCAGTGCTAGAGATCTGGGACTAGCGACTTACAATGAGCAGTTCTTC. This gives the protein CSARDLGLATYNEQFF. The chain links TRBV20-1 to TRBJ2-1, with 10 nucleotides matching TRBD2. The CDR3 contains 16 residues. J was trimmed by 4 bases and V by 0 bases; bases with no gene match: 6. The germline V gene has CDR1 DFQATT and CDR2 SNEGSKA (reference sequence).

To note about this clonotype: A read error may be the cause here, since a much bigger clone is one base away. CDR3 loop: CASSLSGANGLTF. The CDR3 DNA reads as TGTGCCAGCAGTTTATCTGGGGCCAACGGCCTGACTTTC. The chain couples TRBV28 to TRBJ2-6, with D perhaps matching TRBD1 (5 bases). Germline loops: CDR1 MDHEN, CDR2 SYDVKM. The CDR3 covers 13 residues.

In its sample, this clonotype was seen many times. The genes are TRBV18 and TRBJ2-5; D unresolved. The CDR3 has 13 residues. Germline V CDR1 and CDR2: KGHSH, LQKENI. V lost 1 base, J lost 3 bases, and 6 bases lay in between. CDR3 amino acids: CASSPRAEETQYF. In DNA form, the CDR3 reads TGTGCCAGCTCACCACGGGCCGAAGAGACCCAGTACTTC.

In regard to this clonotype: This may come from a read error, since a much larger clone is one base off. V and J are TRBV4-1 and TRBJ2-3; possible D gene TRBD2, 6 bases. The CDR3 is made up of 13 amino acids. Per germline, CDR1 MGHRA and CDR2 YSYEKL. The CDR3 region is CASSQGGGNTHYF. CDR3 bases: TGCGCCAGCAGCCAGGGAGGAGGGAATACGCACTATTTT.

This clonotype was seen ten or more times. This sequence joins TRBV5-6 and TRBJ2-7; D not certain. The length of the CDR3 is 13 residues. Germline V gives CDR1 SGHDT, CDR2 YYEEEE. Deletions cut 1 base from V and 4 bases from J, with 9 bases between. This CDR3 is CASSLSGRYEQYF. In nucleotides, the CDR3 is TGTGCCAGCAGCTTGTCTGGTAGGTACGAGCAGTACTTC.

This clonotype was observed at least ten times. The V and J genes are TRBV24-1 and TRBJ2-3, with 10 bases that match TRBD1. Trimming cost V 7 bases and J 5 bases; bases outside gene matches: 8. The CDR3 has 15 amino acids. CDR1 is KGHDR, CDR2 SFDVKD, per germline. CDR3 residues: CATSKDRGQIDTQYF. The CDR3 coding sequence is TGTGCCACCAGCAAAGACAGGGGGCAGATAGATACGCAGTATTTT.

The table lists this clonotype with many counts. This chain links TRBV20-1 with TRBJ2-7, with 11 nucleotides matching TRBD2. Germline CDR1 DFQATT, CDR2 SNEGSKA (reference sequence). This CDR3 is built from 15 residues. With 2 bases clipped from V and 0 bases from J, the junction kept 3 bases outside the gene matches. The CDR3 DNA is TGCAGTGCTAGACTACTAGCGGGAGCCTCCTACGAGCAGTACTTC. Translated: CSARLLAGASYEQYF.

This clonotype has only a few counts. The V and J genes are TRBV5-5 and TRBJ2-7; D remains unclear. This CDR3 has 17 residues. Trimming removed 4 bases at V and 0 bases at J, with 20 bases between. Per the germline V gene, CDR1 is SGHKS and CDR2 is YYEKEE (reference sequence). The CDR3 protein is CASSLHSVGTISYEQYF. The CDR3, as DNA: TGTGCCAGCAGCCTCCACTCGGTCGGTACGATCTCCTACGAGCAGTACTTC.

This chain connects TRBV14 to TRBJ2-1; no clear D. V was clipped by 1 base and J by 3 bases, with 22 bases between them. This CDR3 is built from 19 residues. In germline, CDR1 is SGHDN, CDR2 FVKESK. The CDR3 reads CASSQAKHSGVEIYNEQFF. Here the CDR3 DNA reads TGTGCCAGCAGCCAAGCGAAGCATTCGGGCGTCGAGATCTACAATGAGCAGTTCTTC.

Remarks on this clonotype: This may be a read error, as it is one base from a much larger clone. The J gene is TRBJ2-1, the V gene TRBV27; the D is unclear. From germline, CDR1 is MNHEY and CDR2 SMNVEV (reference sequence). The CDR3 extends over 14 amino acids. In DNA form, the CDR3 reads TGTGCCAGCAGTTTCAATCCCAAAATGAATGACCAGTTCTTC. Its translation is CASSFNPKMNDQFF.